This passage covers 30 T cell receptor beta chains from one sample sequenced in a study of blood T cells in healthy people across ages. Then a second PCR, running roughly 7 to 11 cycles, was carried out with a sample-barcoded 5' primer and a J-beta primer mix. TCRdb passed the 5' RACE reads through MiXCR, listing each CDR3 protein once. Among around 870,000 distinct CDR3 sequences listed, 25% to 30% were seen once. The material sequenced was blood. These receptors originate from a woman over 75 in good health.

This clonotype came up many times. The rearrangement links TRBV11-1 to TRBJ1-2; D is unresolved. The CDR3 contains 14 residues. With 4 bases removed from V and 4 bases from J, the gap between germline ends came to 13 bases. Germline CDR1 and CDR2: SGHAT and FQDESV (reference sequence). Here the CDR3 reads CASSYGGRGYGYTF. For the CDR3, the DNA is TGTGCCAGCAGCTATGGAGGTCGCGGCTATGGCTACACCTTC.

In its sample, this clonotype was seen many times. The chain employs TRBV21-1 and TRBJ2-5; TRBD2, the D gene given by the table, was not confirmed from the DNA. TRBV21-1 corresponds to a pseudogene. This CDR3 contains 14 residues. The CDR3 spells CASKGLAGEETQYF. CDR3 sequence (DNA): TGTGCCAGCAAAGGGCTAGCGGGGGAAGAGACCCAGTACTTC.

This clonotype showed up many times. The V call is TRBV5-4, the J call TRBJ2-1, with 13 bases identical to TRBD2. Germline V gives CDR1 SGHNT, CDR2 YYREEE (reference sequence). With 8 bases clipped from V and 0 bases from J, the junction kept 11 bases outside the gene matches. This CDR3 has 18 amino acids. CDR3: CASKPALAGGSSYNEQFF. The CDR3 DNA is TGTGCCAGTAAGCCCGCACTAGCGGGGGGGAGCTCCTACAATGAGCAGTTCTTC.

This clonotype has just a few counts. V gene TRBV25-1 combines with J gene TRBJ1-4; unclear D gene. Trimming stripped 4 bases from V and 13 bases from J, with 10 bases between. CDR3 size: 11 residues. Germline CDR1 and CDR2: MGHDK and SYGVNS. In nucleotides, the CDR3 is TGTGCCAGCAGTGGCCGAAGTGTACTGTTTTTT. Translating it yields CASSGRSVLFF.

As regards this clonotype: A much larger clone sits a single nucleotide away, making a read error possible. Because the CDR3 is missing its conserved closing phenylalanine or tryptophan, this is likely a read error. Here the CDR3 reads CASSLRGLAYEQYC. CDR3 in DNA: TGTGCCAGCAGCTTAAGAGGGTTGGCCTACGAGCAGTACTGC. The chain joins TRBV5-6 to TRBJ2-7; D is possibly TRBD2 (5 bases). This CDR3 is 14 amino acids long. The germline V and J ends were trimmed by 2 bases and 2 bases, with 11 bases remaining between them. Germline lookup yields CDR1 SGHDT and CDR2 YYEEEE.

This clonotype was counted a single time. An end of the junction differs from the germline gene, which may be a read error. The chain joins TRBV12-3 or TRBV12-4 to TRBJ2-3; 8 bases match TRBD2. The CDR3 consists of 15 residues. The CDR3 sequence: CASSYARRGADAQYF. The CDR3 nucleotides read TGTGCCAGCAGTTACGCTAGGCGGGGGGCAGATGCGCAGTATTTT.

This chain uses TRBV6-5 with TRBJ1-1; D not certain. Germline V gives CDR1 MNHEY, CDR2 SVGAGI. The V end lost 4 bases, the J end lost 0 bases, and 12 bases lay between the germline ends. CDR3 length: 15 amino acids. In nucleotides, the CDR3 is TGTGCCAGCAGTTCGCTACTTCAGGTGAACACTGAAGCTTTCTTT. The encoded protein is CASSSLLQVNTEAFF.

The gene calls are TRBV6-1 and TRBJ2-2, with D perhaps matching TRBD2 (5 bases). The CDR3 totals 15 residues. V was pared by 2 bases and J by 5 bases, with 12 bases between. CDR1 is MNHNS, CDR2 SASEGT, per germline. The CDR3 here is CASSELGGSTGELFF. The CDR3 nucleotides read TGTGCCAGCAGTGAACTAGGCGGGTCAACCGGGGAGCTGTTTTTT.

This clonotype was seen a handful of times. The CDR3 region has the DNA TGTGCCGACGCAGTCGGTTCTGGGGCCAACGTCCTGACTTTC. It is translated as CADAVGSGANVLTF. This chain connects TRBV19 to TRBJ2-6; D is unclear. Germline CDR1 reads LNHDA; CDR2 reads SQIVND (reference sequence). V was cut by 11 bases and J by 1 base, with 12 bases left in between. The CDR3 contains 14 residues.

This clonotype appeared many times. This chain connects TRBV6-2 or TRBV6-3 to TRBJ2-7, with a tentative D call TRBD2 (5 bases). Trimming cost V 3 bases and J 2 bases, with 11 bases left between them. The length of the CDR3 is 14 residues. Germline V gene lookup returns CDR1 MNHEY and CDR2 SVGEGT. CDR3 sequence reads: CASSYRTAAYEQYF. The CDR3 DNA reads as TGTGCCAGCAGTTATCGGACTGCCGCCTACGAGCAGTACTTC.

This clonotype has just a few counts. This sequence joins TRBV3-1 and TRBJ1-1; TRBD1 is a possible D gene (5 bases). The germline gives CDR1 LGHDT, CDR2 YNNKEL (reference sequence). The CDR3 is made up of 15 amino acids. Trimming stripped 4 bases from V and 5 bases from J, with 17 bases between. CDR3: CASSPLLGGVTEAFF. The CDR3, as DNA: TGTGCCAGCAGCCCTCTATTGGGAGGGGTAACTGAAGCTTTCTTT.

This clonotype was counted a few times. The genes are TRBV4-3 and TRBJ1-2, with a tentative D call TRBD1 (5 bases). The germline V gene has CDR1 LGHNA and CDR2 YSLEER. This CDR3 is 15 amino acids long. The V end was cut by 0 bases, the J end by 4 bases, with 12 bases between. CDR3 sequence (DNA): TGCGCCAGCAGCCAAGATTGGGGGTCTGGCTATGGCTACACCTTC. Amino acids: CASSQDWGSGYGYTF.

This clonotype came up a few times. The chain has TRBV3-1 and TRBJ2-1; 15 bases agree with TRBD2. This CDR3 has 15 residues. Looked up from germline, CDR1 is LGHDT and CDR2 is YNNKEL (reference sequence). Unmatched junction bases numbered 1, after V lost 2 bases and J lost 8 bases. The DNA for the CDR3 is TGTGCCAGCAGCCAAAGGACTAGCGGGGGGGATGAGCAGTTCTTC. Translating gives CASSQRTSGGDEQFF.

Details on this clonotype: Being one base from a much bigger clone, this may be a read error. This chain connects TRBV3-1 to TRBJ1-2; D is ambiguous. The CDR3 has 12 amino acids. The germline V gene has CDR1 LGHDT and CDR2 YNNKEL (reference sequence). In nucleotides, the CDR3 is TGTGCCAGCAGCCCGGGCTACTATGGCCACACCTTC. Its protein product is CASSPGYYGHTF.

The chain links TRBV20-1 to TRBJ1-3; D possibly corresponds to TRBD1 (5 bases). Per the germline V gene, CDR1 is DFQATT and CDR2 is SNEGSKA (reference sequence). The CDR3 has 16 residues. V was shortened by 0 bases and J by 0 bases, with 12 bases between the two germline ends. The CDR3 nucleotides read TGCAGTGCTAGAGACGGGACGCAGAGCTCTGGAAACACCATATATTTT. Translated: CSARDGTQSSGNTIYF.

V usage is TRBV29-1 and J usage is TRBJ2-1; TRBD1 agrees at 8 bases. Unmatched junction bases numbered 15, after V lost 7 bases and J lost 10 bases. Germline assignment: CDR1 SQVTM and CDR2 ANQGSEA. The CDR3 runs to 14 residues. CDR3 nucleotide sequence: TGCAGCGCCAAATATCAGGGGGCTACCTACGAGCAGTTCTTC. Encoded protein: CSAKYQGATYEQFF.

This clonotype was observed many times. The chain uses TRBV6-2 or TRBV6-3 and TRBJ2-5, with 11 bases that match TRBD1. Looked up from germline, CDR1 is MNHEY and CDR2 is SVGEGT. This CDR3 contains 14 residues. Losses at the gene ends were 8 bases for V and 2 bases for J; bases not matched to a gene: 4. The CDR3 region has the DNA TGTGCCAGCCAGAGGGACAGGGGGCAAGAGACCCAGTACTTC. Translation gives CASQRDRGQETQYF.

The sample holds many counts of this clonotype. The chain links TRBV20-1 to TRBJ2-5, with TRBD1 matching over 8 bases. V dropped 6 bases and J dropped 5; count of bases not matched to a gene: 5. The CDR3 loop spans 12 amino acids. Germline CDR1 reads DFQATT; CDR2 reads SNEGSKA (reference sequence). CDR3 residues: CSAGQGVETQYF. The CDR3 DNA is TGCAGTGCAGGACAGGGCGTTGAGACCCAGTACTTC.

The genes are TRBV28 and TRBJ2-7, with D tentatively TRBD2 (6 bases). CDR1 is MDHEN, CDR2 SYDVKM, per germline. The germline V and J ends were trimmed by 6 bases and 2 bases, with 14 bases remaining between them. This CDR3 is 14 amino acids long. This CDR3 reads CASRGGRPTYEQYF. For the CDR3, the DNA is TGTGCCAGCAGGGGGGGACGGCCGACCTACGAGCAGTACTTC.

This clonotype occurred a few times. The chain combines TRBV3-1 with TRBJ1-1; the D is unclear. Trimming took 4 bases from V and 3 from J, leaving 9 bases between them. The germline V gene has CDR1 LGHDT and CDR2 YNNKEL (reference sequence). This CDR3 contains 13 residues. CDR3 in DNA: TGTGCCAGCAGCCGCCGGGCGGACACTGAAGCTTTCTTT. This encodes CASSRRADTEAFF.

V usage is TRBV6-5 and J usage is TRBJ2-1; 10 nucleotides line up with TRBD2. CDR3 length: 14 amino acids. The J segment lost 6 bases and the V segment lost 8 bases, leaving 7 bases of the junction unmatched. Per the germline V gene, CDR1 is MNHEY and CDR2 is SVGAGI. The DNA for the CDR3 is TGTGCCAGCCAACGGTCTAGCGGGGGCAATGAGCAGTTCTTC. It is translated as CASQRSSGGNEQFF.

V gene TRBV2 combines with J gene TRBJ2-1, with D possibly called TRBD1 or TRBD2 (5 bases each). V was clipped by 11 bases and J by 4 bases, with 6 bases between them. The length of the CDR3 is 10 residues. In germline, CDR1 is SNHLY, CDR2 FYNNEI. DNA of the CDR3: TGTGCCGGGGGATACAATGAGCAGTTCTTC. Encoded protein: CAGGYNEQFF.

This clonotype was picked up many times. J is TRBJ1-2 and V is TRBV7-2; perhaps TRBD1 as D (5 bases). The CDR3 is 14 residues long. CDR1 and CDR2 from the germline V gene are SGHTA and FQGNSA. Deletions cut 8 bases from V and 4 bases from J, with 17 bases between. The CDR3 DNA is TGTGCCAGCGGAAATCAGGGTTGGAGCTATGGCTACACCTTC. Amino acids: CASGNQGWSYGYTF. The whole variable domain, remainder taken from reference TRBV7-2 and TRBJ1-2, is GAGVSQSPSNKVTEKGKDVELRCDPISGHTALYWYRQSLGQGLEFLIYFQGNSAPDKSGLPSDRFSAERTGGSVSTLTIQRTQQEDSAVYLCASGNQGWSYGYTFGSGTRLTVV.

Details on this clonotype: Possible read error: a much larger clone is one base away. The chain recombines TRBV10-3 with TRBJ2-1; D is unclear. V lost 4 bases and J lost 5, with 9 bases in between. The CDR3 length is 13 residues. Per germline, CDR1 ENHRY and CDR2 SYGVKD. The CDR3, as DNA: TGTGCCATCAGTGCAAGGGCGGACAATGAGCAGTTCTTC. Protein product: CAISARADNEQFF.

Comment on this clonotype: This may stem from a read error, because a much larger clone lies one nucleotide away. The chain is built from TRBV7-2 and TRBJ2-3; 9 bases are a match to TRBD1. Per germline, CDR1 SGHTA and CDR2 FQGNSA. The ends lost 7 bases at V and 4 bases at J; junction bases unmatched: 6. This CDR3 has 14 amino acids. The CDR3 reads CTSKRGQGADTQYF. The CDR3, as DNA: TGTACCAGCAAAAGGGGACAGGGAGCAGATACGCAGTATTTT.

This clonotype was picked up many times. J is TRBJ2-6 and V is TRBV5-1; 9 bases align to TRBD2. Germline CDR1 is SGHRS and CDR2 is YFSETQ. J lost 2 bases, V lost 4 bases, and 4 bases had no gene match. The CDR3 covers 16 residues. CDR3 amino acids: CASSEASGTGANVLTF. CDR3 nucleotides: TGCGCCAGCAGCGAAGCTAGCGGGACTGGGGCCAACGTCCTGACTTTC.

In its sample, this clonotype was seen many times. The chain joins TRBV9 to TRBJ2-7, with 7 bases that match TRBD1. The CDR3 loop spans 14 amino acids. Germline V CDR1 and CDR2: SGDLS, YYNGEE. J gave up 3 bases and V 0 bases, and 3 bases lay outside the gene matches. The CDR3 DNA reads as TGTGCCAGCAGCGTAGGGACAGGCAACTACGAGCAGTACTTC. It is translated as CASSVGTGNYEQYF.

The V and J genes are TRBV29-1 and TRBJ1-2; possibly TRBD1 for D (6 bases). Germline CDR1 SQVTM, CDR2 ANQGSEA. The V end was cut by 3 bases, the J end by 8 bases, with 13 bases between. This CDR3 is 12 amino acids long. For the CDR3, the DNA is TGCAGCGTTGACTTCGGGGGGCAAGGCTACACCTTC. Its protein is CSVDFGGQGYTF. The variable domain in full, completed from reference TRBV29-1 and TRBJ1-2, reads SAVISQKPSRDICQRGTSLTIQCQVDSQVTMMFWYRQQPGQSLTLIATANQGSEATYESGFVIDKFPISRPNLTFSTLTVSNMSPEDSSIYLCSVDFGGQGYTFGSGTRLTVV.

This clonotype was seen at least ten times. V is TRBV29-1 and J is TRBJ1-1; D not resolved. The V gene's germline CDR1 is SQVTM and CDR2 ANQGSEA. The CDR3 contains 12 residues. Trimming stripped 4 bases from V and 6 bases from J, with 12 bases between. CDR3 sequence: CSVVVGFAEAFF. In DNA form, the CDR3 reads TGCAGCGTTGTCGTAGGGTTTGCTGAAGCTTTCTTT.

In the case of this clonotype: A much larger clonotype is one base distant, so this may be a read error. The rearrangement links TRBV7-8 to TRBJ2-5; possibly TRBD2 for D (5 bases). CDR3 size: 13 residues. The germline V gene has CDR1 SGHVS and CDR2 FQNEAQ. Trimming removed 6 bases at V and 11 bases at J, with 19 bases between. CDR3 coding DNA: TGTGCCAGCAGGCTTACCAGCGACTACAAGCAGTACTTC. Amino acid sequence: CASRLTSDYKQYF.